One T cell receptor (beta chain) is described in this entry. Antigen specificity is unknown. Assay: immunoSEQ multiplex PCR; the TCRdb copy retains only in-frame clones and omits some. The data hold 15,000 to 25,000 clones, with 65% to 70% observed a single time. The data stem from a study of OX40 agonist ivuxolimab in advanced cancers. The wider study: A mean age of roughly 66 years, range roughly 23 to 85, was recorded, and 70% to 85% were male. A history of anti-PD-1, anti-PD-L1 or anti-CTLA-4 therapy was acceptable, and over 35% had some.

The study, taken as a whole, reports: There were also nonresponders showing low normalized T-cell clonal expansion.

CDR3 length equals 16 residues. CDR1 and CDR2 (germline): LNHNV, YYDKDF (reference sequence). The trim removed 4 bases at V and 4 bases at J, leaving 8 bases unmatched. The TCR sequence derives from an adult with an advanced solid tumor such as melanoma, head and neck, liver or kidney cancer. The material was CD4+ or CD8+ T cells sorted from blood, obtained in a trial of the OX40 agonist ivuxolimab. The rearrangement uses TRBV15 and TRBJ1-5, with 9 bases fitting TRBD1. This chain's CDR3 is CATSTTGQGRNQPQHF. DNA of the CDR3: TGTGCCACCAGCACGACGGGACAGGGAAGAAATCAGCCCCAGCATTTT.